This TCR beta chain emerged from a study of beta chain features in type 1 diabetes. General study points: Among patients with Type 1 diabetes, TCRB CDR3s were moderately but significantly shorter in every one of the four CD4+ subsets.

Each sorted population was over 95% pure. The investigators reverse transcribed all of the isolated RNA, so they sequenced expressed TCRB transcripts. The repertoire was sequenced with immunoSEQ multiplex PCR; TCRdb's copy has only in-frame clones and lacks some. The table includes under 300,000 clones, about 14% detected once. In its sample, this clone was seen a few times. The antigen is undetermined. Sequencing input: naive CD4+ T cells from blood. This clonotype was obtained from a man aged 25 to 40 with type 1 diabetes.

Here the CDR3 DNA reads TGTGCCAGCAGCTCTCGACAGGGTGGCAATCAGCCCCAGCATTTT. Protein product: CASSSRQGGNQPQHF. The chain uses TRBV28 and TRBJ1-5; 7 bases match TRBD1. Germline V gives CDR1 MDHEN, CDR2 SYDVKM. The CDR3 contains 15 residues. Germline trimming cut 6 bases from V and 2 bases from J; bases unmatched to any gene: 7.